Below are 5 T cell receptor beta chains sequenced from a single sample in a study of T-cell reconstitution after alpha-beta-depleted transplantation in children. Preparing the TCRbeta library involved the use of unique molecular identifiers. TCRdb ran MiXCR on the PCR reads and lists one entry per CDR3 protein. The profile shows 350,000 to 500,000 distinct CDR3 sequences, about 40% of them singletons. Sample: PBMCs, taken before TCRalphabeta/CD19-depleted stem cell transplant. The source is a girl aged 2 to 9 with aplastic anemia, due to receive a stem cell transplant.

The gene calls are TRBV6-1 and TRBJ2-7, with D perhaps assigned TRBD1 or TRBD2 (5 bases each). CDR3 size: 15 residues. Between the trimmed V and J ends, which lost 8 bases and 3 bases, there was a span of 20 bases. CDR1 and CDR2 from the germline V gene are MNHNS and SASEGT. In nucleotides, the CDR3 is TGTGCCAGCGCCCAGAAACCGGGACCGATCTACGAGCAGTACTTC. This sequence encodes CASAQKPGPIYEQYF.

This clonotype was counted between two and nine times. This rearrangement joins TRBV5-4 to TRBJ2-5; D may be TRBD1 (5 bases). Trimming took 0 bases from V and 3 from J, leaving 9 bases between them. CDR1 and CDR2 (germline): SGHNT, YYREEE (reference sequence). This CDR3 region has 14 residues. Here the CDR3 reads CASSLAGRKETQYF. The CDR3 region has the DNA TGTGCCAGCAGCTTGGCAGGGCGGAAAGAGACCCAGTACTTC.

This sequence joins TRBV7-6 and TRBJ2-1, with 9 positions matching TRBD2. Trimming cost V 2 bases and J 9 bases; bases outside gene matches: 8. The CDR3 has 15 residues. CDR1 and CDR2 from the germline V gene are SGHVS and FNYEAQ. The CDR3 sequence is CASSLTAGGPSEQFF. CDR3 in DNA: TGTGCCAGCAGCTTAACCGCGGGAGGGCCTAGTGAGCAGTTCTTC.

This clonotype has a handful of counts. CDR3 sequence reads: CASTRNTEAFF. The DNA of the CDR3 is TGTGCCAGCACCCGGAACACTGAAGCTTTCTTT. The chain links TRBV6-5 to TRBJ1-1; D gene uncertain. V lost 7 bases and J 1 base, leaving 4 bases between the germline ends. Germline CDR1 and CDR2: MNHEY and SVGAGI. This CDR3 contains 11 residues.

This clonotype has only a few counts. This chain connects TRBV5-1 to TRBJ1-2, with D possibly being TRBD1 (6 bases). CDR3 length: 15 amino acids. Per germline, CDR1 SGHRS and CDR2 YFSETQ. Trimming cost V 4 bases and J 0 bases, with 13 bases left between them. The CDR3 spells CASSLTQGPNYGYTF. CDR3 DNA: TGCGCCAGCAGCCTGACCCAGGGGCCTAACTATGGCTACACCTTC. Using reference TRBV5-1 and TRBJ1-2 for the parts outside the CDR3, the full variable domain is KAGVTQTPRYLIKTRGQQVTLSCSPISGHRSVSWYQQTPGQGLQFLFEYFSETQRNKGNFPGRFSGRQFSNSRSEMNVSTLELGDSALYLCASSLTQGPNYGYTFGSGTRLTVV.